A selection of T cell receptor beta chains follows, all from one sample in a study of T cell responses to AZD1222 COVID-19 vaccine. The method was immunoSEQ multiplex PCR; TCRdb's version includes in-frame clones alone and lacks a portion of them. This table has 60,000 to 65,000 clones, over 80% appearing once. The starting material was peripheral blood, obtained on day 0 of AZD1222 vaccination. These receptor sequences come from an adult in good health. Both conserved end residues are part of each CDR3. A D gene is named only where the DNA matches it firmly. Expanded clones are given a class, and other clones once, few, many or no size at all.

j_call,clone_size,v_call,d_call,cdr3_aa,cdr3_nt
TRBJ2-5,once,TRBV2,-,CASRPGETQYF,TGTGCCAGCAGGCCGGGGGAGACCCAGTACTTC
TRBJ2-3,-,TRBV29-1,TRBD2,CSVAGRTSGGAMTDTQYF,TGCAGCGTCGCGGGGAGGACTAGCGGGGGGGCTATGACAGATACGCAGTATTTT
TRBJ2-7,once,TRBV7-8,-,CASSLEYSQNYEQYF,TGTGCCAGCAGCTTAGAATACAGTCAGAACTACGAGCAGTACTTC
TRBJ1-1,-,TRBV9,-,CASSVGGTNTEAFF,TGTGCCAGCAGCGTGGGCGGGACGAACACTGAAGCTTTCTTT
TRBJ2-3,once,TRBV3-1/TRBV3-2,-,CASSPRMGRNTDTQYF,TGTGCCAGCAGCCCCCGAATGGGCAGGAACACAGATACGCAGTATTTT
TRBJ1-4,-,TRBV21-1,-,CARVSRGLPGEKLFF,TGTGCCAGAGTCTCGCGGGGGCTGCCGGGTGAAAAACTGTTTTTT
TRBJ1-6,-,TRBV10-3,-,CAISESAGYNSPLHF,TGTGCCATCAGTGAGTCGGCAGGCTATAATTCACCCCTCCACTTT
TRBJ1-4,-,TRBV19,-,CASSKGTSDEKLFF,TGTGCCAGTAGTAAGGGGACCTCTGATGAAAAACTGTTTTTT
TRBJ2-1,many,TRBV7-2,TRBD2,CASSLIAASGATGNEQFF,TGTGCCAGCAGCTTAATCGCGGCTAGCGGGGCCACTGGAAATGAGCAGTTCTTC
TRBJ2-7,-,TRBV29-1,-,CSVVGPSLGYEQYF,TGCAGCGTTGTAGGGCCATCCCTCGGTTACGAGCAGTACTTC
TRBJ2-7,-,TRBV12-3/TRBV12-4,TRBD1,CASRTGQDYEQYF,TGTGCCAGCAGAACGGGACAGGACTACGAGCAGTACTTC
TRBJ2-5,-,TRBV7-9,-,CASSLAWAGGETQYF,TGTGCCAGCAGCTTAGCGTGGGCCGGGGGAGAGACCCAGTACTTC
TRBJ2-5,-,TRBV5-1,TRBD2,CASSLAGTSEETQYF,TGCGCCAGCAGCCTGGCCGGGACTAGCGAAGAGACCCAGTACTTC
TRBJ1-2,-,TRBV2,-,CASSVRQDLHYGYTF,TGTGCCAGCAGTGTCCGACAGGATCTACATTATGGCTACACCTTC
TRBJ2-1,-,TRBV6-2/TRBV6-3,TRBD2,CASSPGLAGLYNEQFF,TGTGCCAGCAGCCCGGGACTAGCGGGGCTCTACAATGAGCAGTTCTTC
TRBJ1-1,-,TRBV10-1,-,CAIPFRGRNTEAFF,TGCGCCATCCCTTTTAGGGGGAGGAACACTGAAGCTTTCTTT
TRBJ2-2,-,TRBV6-5,-,CASSDGWAGELFF,TGTGCCAGCAGCGACGGGTGGGCCGGGGAGCTGTTTTTT
TRBJ1-2,once,TRBV2,-,CASSLDSHYGYTF,TGTGCCAGCAGTCTGGACAGCCACTATGGCTACACCTTC
TRBJ2-3,once,TRBV19,-,CASSIAGTQYF,TGTGCCAGTAGTATAGCAGGTACGCAGTATTTT
TRBJ1-5,few,TRBV2,TRBD1,CASSGQGGRSNQPQHF,TGTGCCAGCAGCGGTCAGGGGGGAAGGAGCAATCAGCCCCAGCATTTT
TRBJ1-1,-,TRBV11-3,-,CASSLDDSHEAFF,TGTGCCAGCAGCTTAGATGATAGCCATGAAGCTTTCTTT
TRBJ1-2,-,TRBV19,-,CASGDQGYGYTF,TGTGCCAGTGGGGACCAGGGCTATGGCTACACCTTC
TRBJ2-1,-,TRBV11-3,-,CASSLDPGRGSDNEQFF,TGTGCCAGCAGCTTAGATCCGGGCAGGGGCAGTGACAATGAGCAGTTCTTC
TRBJ1-3,-,TRBV7-8,-,CASSFQSGSSGNTIYF,TGTGCCAGCAGCTTCCAGTCAGGCAGCTCTGGAAACACCATATATTTT
TRBJ1-2,few,TRBV10-3,-,CAISEAGDSGYTF,TGTGCCATCAGTGAGGCTGGCGACAGTGGCTACACCTTC
TRBJ1-2,-,TRBV19,TRBD1,CASSATGQAIYGYTF,TGTGCCAGTAGTGCCACGGGACAGGCTATTTACGGCTACACCTTC
TRBJ1-1,-,TRBV19,-,CASSPGLTTENTEAFF,TGTGCCAGTAGTCCAGGGTTAACGACTGAGAACACTGAAGCTTTCTTT
TRBJ2-2,-,TRBV4-3,-,CASSQVFRVDGELFF,TGCGCCAGCAGCCAAGTTTTCAGGGTGGACGGGGAGCTGTTTTTT
TRBJ1-1,-,TRBV10-3,-,CAIRNRVTEAFF,TGTGCCATCAGGAACAGGGTCACTGAAGCTTTCTTT
TRBJ1-2,-,TRBV3-1/TRBV3-2,-,CASSQDTDRPNYGYTF,TGTGCCAGCAGCCAAGATACAGACCGACCTAACTATGGCTACACCTTC
TRBJ2-2,-,TRBV9,TRBD2,CASSGRDYDTGELFF,TGTGCCAGCAGCGGCCGGGACTATGACACCGGGGAGCTGTTTTTT
TRBJ2-1,-,TRBV19,-,CASSGTALKEQFF,TGTGCCAGTAGTGGGACCGCCCTAAAGGAGCAGTTCTTC
TRBJ1-2,-,TRBV3-1/TRBV3-2,-,CASSPETGPIYGYTF,TGTGCCAGCAGCCCAGAAACGGGACCGATCTATGGCTACACCTTC
TRBJ2-1,-,TRBV5-6,-,CASSLVALYNEQFF,TGTGCCAGCAGCTTGGTGGCACTATACAATGAGCAGTTCTTC
TRBJ2-5,-,TRBV7-2,-,CASSEQGRQETQYF,TGTGCCAGCAGCGAACAGGGACGCCAAGAGACCCAGTACTTC
TRBJ1-4,-,TRBV7-2,-,CASSLEGATNEKLFF,TGTGCCAGCAGCTTAGAGGGGGCAACTAATGAAAAACTGTTTTTT
TRBJ2-3,-,TRBV13,-,CASSYSDTQYF,TGTGCCAGCAGCTACTCAGATACGCAGTATTTT
TRBJ2-7,once,TRBV6-5,TRBD1,CASTAGQGADEQYF,TGTGCCAGCACTGCCGGACAGGGGGCCGACGAGCAGTACTTC
TRBJ2-1,-,TRBV4-2,-,CASSLPIQGNNEQFF,TGTGCCAGCAGCCTCCCCATACAGGGAAACAATGAGCAGTTCTTC
TRBJ1-1,-,TRBV4-1,TRBD1,CASSPRRTGGNTEAFF,TGCGCCAGCAGCCCAAGGCGCACAGGGGGGAACACTGAAGCTTTCTTT